Listed below are T cell receptor beta chains from one sample, sequenced in a study of regulatory T cells in long-lasting Graves disease. TCRdb re-called the multiplex PCR reads through MiXCR, storing one row per CDR3 protein. Of around 320,000 distinct CDR3 sequences detected, approximately 16% appear once; the ten largest clones hold just under 30%. These same data were also listed under a study on T cells in Graves' hyperthyroidism and ophthalmopathy.

The source material was peripheral blood mononuclear cells (PBMCs), sampled at new diagnosis, from a patient treated with antithyroid drugs. Source of these receptors: a man in his forties or fifties with Graves disease. CDR3s leave out the opening cysteine and the closing phenylalanine or tryptophan. Rows give clone size only sometimes, using once, few, many, or a class for an expanded clone.

V: TRBV7-2; size: .; length: 10; CDR3: ASSRRGNTIY
V: TRBV5-1; size: many; length: 12; CDR3: ASTWVSGSYEQY
V: TRBV6-1; size: few; length: 14; CDR3: ASSETIAGGPSEQF
V: TRBV29-1; size: many; length: 14; CDR3: SVEDGTGEFLDGYT
V: TRBV28; size: many; length: 14; CDR3: ASSPRPGSRAGELF
V: TRBV10-3; size: many; length: 10; CDR3: AISETVEKLF
V: TRBV20-1; size: many; length: 11; CDR3: SARSPVGQPQH
V: TRBV4-1; size: few; length: 15; CDR3: ASSQDSGTGYNEKLF
V: TRBV5-1; size: few; length: 14; CDR3: ASSSDRGGSLETQY
V: TRBV5-1; size: many; length: 12; CDR3: ASSVDGGGQPQH
V: TRBV6-1; size: .; length: 15; CDR3: ASTPYGYQLAKTEAF
V: TRBV2; size: .; length: 13; CDR3: VSSWGAPSGNTIY
V: TRBV6-6; size: .; length: 12; CDR3: ASSYSTSGGSQY
V: TRBV25-1; size: .; length: 12; CDR3: ASSEKDSYNEQF
V: TRBV5-1; size: many; length: 12; CDR3: ASRASLITDTQY